The sequence of this TCR beta chain was determined in a study of T-cell reconstitution after alpha-beta-depleted transplantation in children. Unique molecular identifiers tagged the TCRbeta library. In TCRdb, the PCR reads were re-called with MiXCR into one record per CDR3 protein. Of roughly 300,000 distinct CDR3 sequences detected, approximately 10% appear once; the ten largest clones hold roughly 2.5%. Germline trimming cut 3 bases from V and 1 base from J; bases unmatched to any gene: 4. This CDR3 has 15 residues. Germline CDR1 SGHVS, CDR2 FQNEAQ. This clonotype showed up just a few times. The genes are TRBV7-8 and TRBJ2-7; 9 nucleotides align to TRBD1. This specimen consisted of PBMCs from the stem cell graft donor, obtained from the stem cell graft. This sequence was found in a human donor who donated a stem cell graft to a child with acute lymphoblastic leukemia. As DNA, the CDR3 is TGTGCCAGCAGCTTCGACAGGGGGTGGTCCTACGAGCAGTACTTC. Amino acids: CASSFDRGWSYEQYF.